This record looks at one T cell receptor beta chain sequence and its context. Germline CDR1 PRHDT, CDR2 FYEKMQ (reference sequence). CDR3 size: 12 residues. Between the trimmed V and J ends, which lost 0 bases and 10 bases, there was a span of 7 bases. The data stem from a study of blood T cell repertoires in COVID-19. Study at large: The samples span acute and convalescent COVID-19 from the United States, Italy and Spain.

Assay: immunoSEQ multiplex PCR; the TCRdb copy retains only in-frame clones and omits some. The sample comprises some 150,000 clones, roughly 84% of which are singletons, and 1.1% rests with the top ten. Material for sequencing was peripheral blood. The J gene is TRBJ2-1, the V gene TRBV13; D gene unclear. This sequence originates from a man between 40 and 49 years old with acute or convalescent COVID-19. The CDR3 DNA is TGTGCCAGCAGCTTAGGCACGGTGGAGCAGTTCTTC. It is translated as CASSLGTVEQFF. The whole variable domain, filled in from reference TRBV13 and TRBJ2-1, reads AAGVIQSPRHLIKEKRETATLKCYPIPRHDTVYWYQQGPGQDPQFLISFYEKMQSDKGSIPDRFSAQQFSDYHSELNMSSLELGDSALYFCASSLGTVEQFFGPGTRLTVL.